This TCR beta chain derives from a study of human T cells and chemical hapten exposure (dated by TCRdb to the early 2020s). Describing the broader study: For sensitization, 2% DPC in acetone was applied to a roughly 2 cm by roughly 2 cm area of upper inner arm skin. Blood samples were taken from patients before sensitization (week 0) and then at 2, 6 and about 24 weeks after DPC sensitization. Peripheral blood TCR repertoire changes were tracked in vivo in alopecia patients during primary and secondary sensitization to the hapten diphenylcyclopropenone (DPC). Patch testing on the upper back used Finn chambers containing 0.01% DPC, with scoring done after 6 days according to International Contact Dermatitis Research Group standards. Throughout the roughly 24-week study period, patients were also given weekly therapeutic DPC doses on the scalp. Most of the patients in the cohort were female, and the cohort covered alopecia areata with under or over 50% scalp involvement, alopecia totalis and alopecia universalis. Libraries were pooled for sequencing, and per-sample TCR yields varied mainly because of small differences in library volumes within the pool. Roughly 30 alopecia patients provided blood for TCR sequencing at one to four time points (pre-sensitization, 2, 6 and 24 weeks). Summary of the overall study and its limitations: Patch test score was positively correlated with the number of PT1 expanded TCRs, with significance at thresholds 8, 16 and 32 but not at 4. Compared with pre-sensitization or healthy control sets, expanded TCRs formed significantly more large CDR3 similarity clusters, which is consistent with antigen-driven responses. Because every patient had alopecia, a presumed autoimmune disease, the patients' immune response might differ from that of healthy individuals. After repeated subsampling, changes were observed in the strength of the expansion versus patch-test correlation and in the threshold at which the correlation became significant. The number of TCRs above 1 in 1000 frequency did not change with DPC sensitization; there was no evidence of global repertoire structure alterations.

The library was obtained by RACE. TCRdb records NextSeq 500 as the sequencer. Library preparation attached unique molecular identifiers to individual cDNA molecules for quantitative, reproducible TCR counting. Both TCR alpha and TCR beta chains were sequenced from each blood RNA sample. The authors' analysis ran thus. The median number of TCRs per sample was 95,638, ranging from about 23,224 to 700,000. V, J and CDR3 annotation of the TCR reads was carried out using the Decombinator software suite. For the PS versus PT1 abundance plots, all samples were subsampled to the same number of TCRs (28,000). TCRs were defined as expanded if absent before sensitization and observed at least eight times at the 2-week time point. TCRdb reran the public reads through fastp at Q25 and MiXCR, keeping productive beta chains. Rows with a matching CDR3 protein are joined into one entry that keeps the most common DNA and genes. V and J calls and clone size were set by TCRdb, not the authors. For this sample there are about 74,000 distinct CDR3 sequences; 25% to 40% appear just once. Roughly 9.8% of the sample is in the top ten clones.

Concerning this clonotype itself: Its antigen remains undetermined. Nothing much larger sits one base from this clone, and base qualities are not available.

Interpreted using the paper, the time point label stands for: patch test 1, 2 weeks after DPC sensitization. What the treatment or condition label conveys for this sample: therapeutic diphenylcyclopropenone sensitization with weekly scalp DPC. At every patch-test visit, the blood draw took place before the patch test was put on. Eligible patients were aged 18 to 70, diagnosed with alopecia, deemed suitable for DPC therapy, and excluded if pregnant. Total RNA was extracted from unfractionated whole blood that had been collected in Tempus Blood RNA tubes. As encoded in the germline V gene, CDR1 is MGHDK while CDR2 is SYGVNS. The CDR3 spans 14 residues, from the cysteine through the phenylalanine. Only the CDR3 region is kept as DNA, spanning 42 bases read in frame from base 1. V and J lose 4 bases and 0 bases, and a span of 7 bases separates them.

In this chain, TRBV25-1 is recombined with TRBJ1-5, with the D gene call left open. The sequence derives from a man aged 35 to 55 with alopecia areata. Some clones in this sample may be carry-over from other donors' samples. The material sequenced was whole blood, taken in connection with sensitization to the hapten diphenylcyclopropenone (DPC). This receptor carries the CDR3 CASSGLGSNQPQHF. The bases are TGTGCCAGCAGTGGCCTGGGTAGCAATCAGCCCCAGCATTTT.